This T cell receptor (beta chain) was captured in a study of T cell responses to AZD1222 COVID-19 vaccine. Background on the study: Doses given second, at about 4 or about 12 weeks, were pooled.

This CDR3 region has 14 residues. Trimming stripped 1 base from V and 0 bases from J, with 7 bases between. Germline values: CDR1 SGHRS, CDR2 YFSETQ. Whole-study findings and limits: Baseline serostatus was positive in only a handful of AZD1222 recipients. Spike-spanning, vaccine-associated CD4 TCRs were dominant at 160-218 and 743-854. Reportedly, nearly half the spike-specific TCRs target unmutated variant regions.

Concerning this clone: Its target is not known.

Assay: immunoSEQ multiplex PCR; the TCRdb copy retains only in-frame clones and omits some. The sample has 95,000 to 150,000 clones, roughly 86% seen once; the top ten hold 4.4%. The sequenced sample was peripheral blood, obtained on day 0 of AZD1222 vaccination. V and J are TRBV5-1 and TRBJ1-1, with a possible D match to TRBD1 (5 bases). The clonotype comes from an adult in good health. The chain's CDR3 is CASSLTGVNTEAFF. The DNA for the CDR3 is TGCGCCAGCAGCTTGACGGGGGTGAACACTGAAGCTTTCTTT. The full variable domain, in which reference TRBV5-1 and TRBJ1-1 provide the parts outside the CDR3, is KAGVTQTPRYLIKTRGQQVTLSCSPISGHRSVSWYQQTPGQGLQFLFEYFSETQRNKGNFPGRFSGRQFSNSRSEMNVSTLELGDSALYLCASSLTGVNTEAFFGQGTRLTVV.